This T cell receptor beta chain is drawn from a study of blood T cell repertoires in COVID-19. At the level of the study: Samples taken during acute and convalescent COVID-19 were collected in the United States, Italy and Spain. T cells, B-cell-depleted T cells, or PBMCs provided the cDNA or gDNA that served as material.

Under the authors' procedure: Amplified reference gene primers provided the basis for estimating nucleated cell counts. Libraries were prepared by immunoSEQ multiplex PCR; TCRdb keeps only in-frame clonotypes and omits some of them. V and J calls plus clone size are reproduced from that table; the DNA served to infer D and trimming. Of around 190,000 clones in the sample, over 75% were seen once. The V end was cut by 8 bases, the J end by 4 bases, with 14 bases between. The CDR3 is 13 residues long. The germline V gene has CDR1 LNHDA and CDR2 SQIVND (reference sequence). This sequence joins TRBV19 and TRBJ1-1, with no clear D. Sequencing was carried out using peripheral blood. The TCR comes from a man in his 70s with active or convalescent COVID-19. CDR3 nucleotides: TGTGCCAGTCGAACAGCCGGTGGCACTGAAGCTTTCTTT. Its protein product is CASRTAGGTEAFF.